The 16 T cell receptor beta chains reported below all come from one sample, sequenced in a study of blood T cell repertoires in COVID-19. TCRdb keeps only in-frame clones here, not all; method: immunoSEQ multiplex PCR. The data show about 74,000 clones, roughly 74% seen once. Sample: peripheral blood. The source is a human donor in a cohort sampled during active COVID-19.

V is TRBV11-2 and J is TRBJ2-5; 8 bases map to TRBD2. Unmatched junction bases numbered 6, after V lost 4 bases and J lost 5 bases. This CDR3 region has 14 residues. The germline V gene encodes CDR1 SGHAT and CDR2 FQNNGV. The CDR3 region has the DNA TGTGCCAGCAGCTCCGGACTAGCCTTGGAGACCCAGTACTTC. Protein sequence: CASSSGLALETQYF. The full variable domain, in which reference TRBV11-2 and TRBJ2-5 provide the parts outside the CDR3, is EAGVAQSPRYKIIEKRQSVAFWCNPISGHATLYWYQQILGQGPKLLIQFQNNGVVDDSQLPKDRFSAERLKGVDSTLKIQPAKLEDSAVYLCASSSGLALETQYFGPGTRLLVL.

About this clone itself: Other DNA sequences in this specimen translate into the identical CDR3. The chain combines TRBV29-1 with TRBJ1-2; possibly TRBD1 for D (5 bases). The CDR3 loop spans 11 amino acids. Germline V CDR1 and CDR2: SQVTM, ANQGSEA. Trimming pared 3 bases from V and 4 bases from J, leaving 6 bases between. The CDR3 loop reads CSVDRVYGYTF. The CDR3 DNA is TGCAGCGTTGACAGGGTCTATGGCTACACCTTC.

The V gene is TRBV5-6, the J gene TRBJ2-1; 8 nucleotides align to TRBD2. The V segment lost 3 bases and the J segment 6 bases; nucleotides outside the gene matches: 5. The CDR3 contains 14 residues. Germline CDR1 is SGHDT and CDR2 is YYEEEE. The chain's CDR3 is CASSSTGRGNEQFF. In nucleotides, the CDR3 is TGTGCCAGCAGCTCCACCGGGAGGGGCAATGAGCAGTTCTTC. Variable domain in full (rest from reference TRBV5-6 and TRBJ2-1): DAGVTQSPTHLIKTRGQQVTLRCSPKSGHDTVSWYQQALGQGPQFIFQYYEEEERQRGNFPDRFSGHQFPNYSSELNVNALLLGDSALYLCASSSTGRGNEQFFGPGTRLTVL.

This chain connects TRBV7-9 to TRBJ2-7; 8 nucleotides line up with TRBD2. Germline values: CDR1 SEHNR, CDR2 FQNEAQ (reference sequence). The CDR3 runs to 14 residues. The J segment lost 0 bases and the V segment lost 5 bases, leaving 3 bases of the junction unmatched. Written as DNA, the CDR3 is TGTGCCAGCAGCGGCACTAGCGGCTCCTACGAGCAGTACTTC. This sequence encodes CASSGTSGSYEQYF.

This chain connects TRBV6-5 to TRBJ2-5; TRBD2 matches at 12 bases. V shed 6 bases and J 7 bases; nucleotides not matched to a gene: 9. Germline V gene sequence: CDR1 MNHEY, CDR2 SVGAGI. The CDR3 is 15 residues long. The DNA of the CDR3 is TGTGCCAGCAGCCCGACTAGCGGGAGTGCGGGGACCCAGTACTTC. Translating gives CASSPTSGSAGTQYF.

The chain combines TRBV7-2 with TRBJ2-5; maybe TRBD2 (5 bases). CDR3 length: 14 residues. Looked up from germline, CDR1 is SGHTA and CDR2 is FQGNSA. Deletions cut 5 bases from V and 4 bases from J, with 14 bases between. CDR3 sequence: CASSQEGGRETQYF. CDR3 nucleotide sequence: TGTGCCAGCAGCCAAGAGGGTGGGAGAGAGACCCAGTACTTC.

This clone was detected a few times. J is TRBJ2-2 and V is TRBV7-2, with 8 bases that match TRBD2. V lost 1 base and J lost 6; bases outside the gene matches: 4. CDR3 length: 15 amino acids. From germline, CDR1 is SGHTA and CDR2 FQGNSA. The CDR3 sequence is CASSLGSGSSGELFF. As DNA, the CDR3 is TGTGCCAGCAGCTTAGGCAGCGGGAGTTCCGGGGAGCTGTTTTTT.

The chain links TRBV7-2 to TRBJ2-7; D may be TRBD1 (7 bases). The germline CDR1 and CDR2 sequences are SGHTA and FQGNSA. V was trimmed by 1 base and J by 8 bases, leaving 30 bases between them. The CDR3 contains 19 residues. The CDR3 nucleotides are TGTGCCAGCAGCTTAGGGAGGGGGTCCTACCGGGACAGACGAGGAAAGCAGTACTTC. It specifies CASSLGRGSYRDRRGKQYF.

The genes are TRBV5-1 and TRBJ2-2; 16 bases line up with TRBD2. CDR1 SGHRS and CDR2 YFSETQ come from the germline V gene. The CDR3 sequence is 18 residues long. After removal of 1 base from V and 7 bases from J, the junction contained 7 bases not matched to a gene. CDR3 nucleotide sequence: TGCGCCAGCAGCTTGTTTGGGACTAGCGGGAGGGCCGTCGGGGAGCTGTTTTTT. It encodes CASSLFGTSGRAVGELFF. The full variable domain, in which reference TRBV5-1 and TRBJ2-2 provide the parts outside the CDR3, is KAGVTQTPRYLIKTRGQQVTLSCSPISGHRSVSWYQQTPGQGLQFLFEYFSETQRNKGNFPGRFSGRQFSNSRSEMNVSTLELGDSALYLCASSLFGTSGRAVGELFFGEGSRLTVL.

V is TRBV5-1 and J is TRBJ2-4, with TRBD1 matching over 9 bases. The trim removed 4 bases at V and 5 bases at J, leaving 4 bases unmatched. Germline CDR1 is SGHRS and CDR2 is YFSETQ. The CDR3 totals 14 residues. This CDR3 reads CASSRGQGQNIQYF. The CDR3 bases are TGCGCCAGCAGCCGAGGACAGGGGCAAAACATTCAGTACTTC.

This clone was detected a few times. The chain carries TRBV4-1 and TRBJ2-1; D gene ambiguous. The CDR3 consists of 13 residues. Between the trimmed V and J ends, which lost 3 bases and 6 bases, there was a span of 9 bases. In germline, CDR1 is MGHRA, CDR2 YSYEKL. CDR3 in DNA: TGCGCCAGCAGCCAGGCAACTACCAATGAGCAGTTCTTC. It codes for CASSQATTNEQFF.

J is TRBJ2-3 and V is TRBV10-3; 11 nucleotides line up with TRBD1. The germline gives CDR1 ENHRY, CDR2 SYGVKD. Trimming removed 6 bases from V and 1 base from J; junction bases left unmatched: 3. This CDR3 comprises 15 residues. For the CDR3, the DNA is TGTGCCATCAGAGAGGGACAGGGGGGCACAGATACGCAGTATTTT. Residues: CAIREGQGGTDTQYF.

The rearrangement joins TRBV28 to TRBJ1-1; the match to TRBD1 covers 10 bases. CDR3 length: 16 residues. The V segment lost 5 bases and the J segment 5 bases; nucleotides outside the gene matches: 11. CDR1 is MDHEN, CDR2 SYDVKM, per germline. CDR3 DNA sequence: TGTGCCAGCAGTCCTCCGGGACAGGGGAGTCGGACTGAAGCTTTCTTT. Amino acid sequence: CASSPPGQGSRTEAFF.

The rearrangement uses TRBV6-2 or TRBV6-3 and TRBJ2-7, with 11 positions matching TRBD2. Germline trimming cut 4 bases from V and 4 bases from J; bases unmatched to any gene: 9. The CDR3 is made up of 16 amino acids. Germline CDR1 and CDR2: MNHEY and SVGEGT. As DNA, the CDR3 is TGTGCCAGCAGTTCACGAAGTACTAGCGGGAGTTACGAGCAGTACTTC. It codes for CASSSRSTSGSYEQYF.

In this sample, this clone turned up a few times. The chain couples TRBV7-8 to TRBJ2-7; tentative D call: TRBD2 (5 bases). Trimming took off 0 bases at V and 5 bases at J, with 11 bases between the two ends. CDR1 is SGHVS and CDR2 is FQNEAQ in the germline V gene. The CDR3 is 14 amino acids. The CDR3 region is CASSLALARDEQYF. For the CDR3, the DNA is TGTGCCAGCAGCTTAGCGCTAGCCCGGGACGAGCAGTACTTC.

The V gene is TRBV7-9, the J gene TRBJ2-5, with TRBD2 matching over 8 bases. Germline V gives CDR1 SEHNR, CDR2 FQNEAQ (reference sequence). The V segment lost 1 base and the J segment 5 bases; nucleotides outside the gene matches: 6. The CDR3 covers 15 residues. CDR3 amino acids: CASSLDGGARETQYF. The CDR3 nucleotides are TGTGCCAGCAGCTTAGACGGGGGGGCTCGGGAGACCCAGTACTTC.